This note documents a single T cell receptor (beta chain) sequence. This sample was included in a study of blood T cell repertoires in COVID-19. From germline, CDR1 is SQVTM and CDR2 ANQGSEA. V lost 6 bases, J lost 6 bases, and 8 bases stayed unmatched. CDR3 length: 13 amino acids. The assay was immunoSEQ multiplex PCR, and TCRdb's table has in-frame clones only and misses some. Here the sample spans 150,000 to 200,000 clones, approximately 79% being singletons. Those enrolled in Seattle joined during active infection and were followed longitudinally afterward. This rearrangement joins TRBV29-1 to TRBJ2-4, with TRBD1 identical over 7 bases. The specimen was peripheral blood. The source is a woman aged 40 to 50 with COVID-19, enrolled during active disease. CDR3 nucleotide sequence: TGCAGCGTCCAAGGGACAGCGAGAAACATTCAGTACTTC. This encodes CSVQGTARNIQYF.